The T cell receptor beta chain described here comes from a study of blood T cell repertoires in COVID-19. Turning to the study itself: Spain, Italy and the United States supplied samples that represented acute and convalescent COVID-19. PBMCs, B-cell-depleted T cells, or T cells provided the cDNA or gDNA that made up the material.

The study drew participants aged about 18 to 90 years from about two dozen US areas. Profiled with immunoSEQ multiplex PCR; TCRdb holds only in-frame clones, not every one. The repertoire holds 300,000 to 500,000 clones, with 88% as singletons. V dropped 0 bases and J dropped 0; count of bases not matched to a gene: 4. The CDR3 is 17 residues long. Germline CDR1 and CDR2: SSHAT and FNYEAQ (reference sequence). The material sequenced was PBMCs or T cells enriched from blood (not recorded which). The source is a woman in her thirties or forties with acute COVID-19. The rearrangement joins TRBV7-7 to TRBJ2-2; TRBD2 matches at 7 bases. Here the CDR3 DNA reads TGTGCCAGCAGCTTAGCGTCGGGGAGGGCGAACACCGGGGAGCTGTTTTTT. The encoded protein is CASSLASGRANTGELFF.